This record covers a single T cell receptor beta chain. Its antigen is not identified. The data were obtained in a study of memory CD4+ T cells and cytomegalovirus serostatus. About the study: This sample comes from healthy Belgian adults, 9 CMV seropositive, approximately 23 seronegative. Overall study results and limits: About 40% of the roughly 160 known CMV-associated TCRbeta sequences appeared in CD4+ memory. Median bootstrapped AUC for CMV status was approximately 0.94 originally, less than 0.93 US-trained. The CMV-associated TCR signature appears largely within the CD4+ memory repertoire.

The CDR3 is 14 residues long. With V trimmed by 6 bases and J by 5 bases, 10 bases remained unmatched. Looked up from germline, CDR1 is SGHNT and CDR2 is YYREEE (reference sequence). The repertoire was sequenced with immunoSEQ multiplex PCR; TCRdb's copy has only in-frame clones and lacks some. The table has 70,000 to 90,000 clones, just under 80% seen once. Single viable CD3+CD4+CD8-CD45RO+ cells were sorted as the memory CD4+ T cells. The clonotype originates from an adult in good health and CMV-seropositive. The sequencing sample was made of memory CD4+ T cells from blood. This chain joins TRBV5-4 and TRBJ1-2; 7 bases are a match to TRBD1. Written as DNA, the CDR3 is TGTGCCAGCACCCGACAGGGATGGGGGTATGGCTACACCTTC. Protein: CASTRQGWGYGYTF.